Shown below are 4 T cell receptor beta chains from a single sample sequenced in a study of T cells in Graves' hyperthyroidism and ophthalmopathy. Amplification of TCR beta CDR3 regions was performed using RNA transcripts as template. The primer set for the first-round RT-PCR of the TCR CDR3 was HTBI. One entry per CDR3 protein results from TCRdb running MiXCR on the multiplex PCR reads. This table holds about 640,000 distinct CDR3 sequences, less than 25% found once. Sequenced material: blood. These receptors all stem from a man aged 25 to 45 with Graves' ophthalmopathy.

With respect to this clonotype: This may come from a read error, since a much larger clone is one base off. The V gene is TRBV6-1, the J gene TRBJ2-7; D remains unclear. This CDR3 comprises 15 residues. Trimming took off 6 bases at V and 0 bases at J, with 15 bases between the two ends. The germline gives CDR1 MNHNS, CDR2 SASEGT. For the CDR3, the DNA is TGTGCCAGCAGGTCGGGCCAGTTGGGCTCCTACGAGCAGTACTTC. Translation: CASRSGQLGSYEQYF.

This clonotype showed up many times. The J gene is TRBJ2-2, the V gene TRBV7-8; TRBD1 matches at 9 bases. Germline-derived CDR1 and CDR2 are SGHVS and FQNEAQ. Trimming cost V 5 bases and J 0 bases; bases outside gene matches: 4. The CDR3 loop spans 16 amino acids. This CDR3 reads CASSAQGAANTGELFF. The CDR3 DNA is TGTGCCAGCAGCGCACAGGGGGCTGCGAACACCGGGGAGCTGTTTTTT. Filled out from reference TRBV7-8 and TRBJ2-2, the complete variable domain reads GAGVSQSPRYKVAKRGQDVALRCDPISGHVSLFWYQQALGQGPEFLTYFQNEAQLDKSGLPSDRFFAERPEGSVSTLKIQRTQQEDSAVYLCASSAQGAANTGELFFGEGSRLTVL.

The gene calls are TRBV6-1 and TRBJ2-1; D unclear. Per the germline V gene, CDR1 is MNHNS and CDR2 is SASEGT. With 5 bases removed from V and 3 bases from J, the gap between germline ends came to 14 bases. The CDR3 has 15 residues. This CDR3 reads CASSMGKPLYNEQFF. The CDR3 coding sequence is TGTGCCAGCAGTATGGGTAAGCCCCTCTACAATGAGCAGTTCTTC.

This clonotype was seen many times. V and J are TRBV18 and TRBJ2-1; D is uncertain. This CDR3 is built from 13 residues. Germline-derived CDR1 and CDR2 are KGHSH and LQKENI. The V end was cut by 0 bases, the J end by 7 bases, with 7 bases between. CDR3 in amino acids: CASSPPSVNEQFF. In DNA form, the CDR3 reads TGTGCCAGCTCACCACCATCCGTTAATGAGCAGTTCTTC.